The sequence of this TCR beta chain was determined in a study of shared clonotypes between healthy human individuals. Notes on the study in general: Clonotype sharing among donors was expected to depend on sequencing depth.

Donors, healthy HIV-negative adults, lacked recent acute infections or vaccinations. The split of CD4+ cells yielded CD45RA+ naive and CD45RA-negative memory subsets. This CDR3 contains 13 residues. The V gene end was trimmed by 4 bases and the J gene end by 8 bases; junction bases not matched to a gene: 6. CDR1 is SGHDT and CDR2 is YYEEEE in the germline V gene. Profiling relied on immunoSEQ multiplex PCR, and the TCRdb table lists in-frame clones only, not all of them. This table holds some 2,100,000 clones, approximately 94% found once. As regards this clone: Its specificity is unknown.

The clonotype comes from a man aged 18 to 30 in good health. The chain has TRBV5-6 and TRBJ1-2, with TRBD1 identical over 9 bases. Source material: naive CD4+ T cells sorted from blood. The subset here: CD45RA+ positively selected. CDR3 bases: TGTGCCAGCAGCCTACAGGGGGCGCGAGGCTACACCTTC. Amino acid sequence: CASSLQGARGYTF.